The TCR beta chain described here comes from a study of T cell responses to AZD1222 COVID-19 vaccine. Method: immunoSEQ multiplex PCR; TCRdb's copy keeps in-frame clones and lacks some. The top ten clones hold roughly 3.1% of a sample with 75,000 to 100,000 clones, about 94% of them seen once. This CDR3 spans 15 amino acids. Germline CDR1 and CDR2: LNHDA and SQIVND (reference sequence). The V and J ends lost 3 bases and 2 bases respectively, with 14 bases between them. Findings and limits, study-wide: Just a handful of AZD1222 recipients tested seropositive at baseline. Across spike, vaccine-associated CD4 TCRs were found, dominant at 160-218 and 743-854. Donors were largely white British and mainly female; clonal diversity was possibly underestimated.

A remark on this clone: Its antigen is undetermined.

The chain has TRBV19 and TRBJ2-7; the D gene could be TRBD1 or TRBD2 (6 bases each). The sample was peripheral blood, taken 28 days after the second AZD1222 dose. This clonotype was obtained from an adult who received the AZD1222 COVID-19 vaccine. The CDR3 here is CASSMRRDTTYEQYF. The CDR3 region has the DNA TGTGCCAGTAGTATGAGGCGGGACACTACCTACGAGCAGTACTTC. The full variable domain, its missing parts supplied by reference TRBV19 and TRBJ2-7, is DGGITQSPKYLFRKEGQNVTLSCEQNLNHDAMYWYRQDPGQGLRLIYYSQIVNDFQKGDIAEGYSVSREKKESFPLTVTSAQKNPTAFYLCASSMRRDTTYEQYFGPGTRLTVT.